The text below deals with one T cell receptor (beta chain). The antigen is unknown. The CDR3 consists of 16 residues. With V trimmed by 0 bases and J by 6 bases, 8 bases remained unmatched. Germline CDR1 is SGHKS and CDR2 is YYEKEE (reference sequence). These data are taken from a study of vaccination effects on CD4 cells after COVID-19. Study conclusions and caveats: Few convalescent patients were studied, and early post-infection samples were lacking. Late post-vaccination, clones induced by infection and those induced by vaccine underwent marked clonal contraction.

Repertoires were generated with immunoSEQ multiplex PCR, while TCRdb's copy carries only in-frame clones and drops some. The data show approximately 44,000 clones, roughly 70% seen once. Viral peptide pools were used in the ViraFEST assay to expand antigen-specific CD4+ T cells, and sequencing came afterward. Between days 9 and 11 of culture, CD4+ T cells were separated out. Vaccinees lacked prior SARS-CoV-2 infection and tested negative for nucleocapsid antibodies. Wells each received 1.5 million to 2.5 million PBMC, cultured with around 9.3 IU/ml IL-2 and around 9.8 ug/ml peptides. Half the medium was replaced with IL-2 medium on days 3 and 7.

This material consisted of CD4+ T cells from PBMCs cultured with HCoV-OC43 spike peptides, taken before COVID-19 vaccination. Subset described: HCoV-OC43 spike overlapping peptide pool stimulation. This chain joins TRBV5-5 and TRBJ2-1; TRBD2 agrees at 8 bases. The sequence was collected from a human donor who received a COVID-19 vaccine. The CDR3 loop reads CASSLAGVAGFNEQFF. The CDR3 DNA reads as TGTGCCAGCAGCTTGGCCGGGGTAGCGGGGTTCAATGAGCAGTTCTTC.